This entry features one TCR beta chain sequence. What this receptor recognizes is not known. The sample holds no much larger clone one base away, and base qualities are not on file. This sample is part of a study of blood T cell repertoires in COVID-19 (dated by TCRdb to 2020 to 2021). The study in broad terms: The collaborator samples originated in the United States, Italy and Spain and spanned the acute and convalescent phases of COVID-19. The material from the prospective study consisted of cDNA or gDNA derived from T cells, B-cell-depleted T cells, or PBMCs. Subjects who had been exposed to COVID-19, were actively infected with it, or had recovered from it provided the deeply sampled blood TCRbeta repertoires that made up the dataset. A freely available public database, intended as a resource for researchers studying the immune response to SARS-CoV-2, is where the repertoires were released. The samples were drawn from the first 160 participants of the ongoing ImmuneRACE study and from some 1,300 subjects provided by 6 global collaborators. The sample metadata nearly always contained a de-identified subject ID, COVID-19 status, age in years and sex. Where available, HLA class I and class II types were taken from metadata supplied by the sample provider and were not determined by assay-based typing. The investigation overall reported the following: The quantity of clinical and demographic metadata differed by source and by participant and was supplied without curation.

The CDR3 runs 15 amino acids, cysteine and phenylalanine included. Only the CDR3 part of the read is kept: 45 bases, read in frame from the first base. For CDR1 and CDR2, the germline V gene (reference sequence) lists MNHEY and SMNVEV. V is pruned by 4 bases and J by 7 bases, leaving 5 bases of the junction without a gene match. In Seattle, one collaborating source enrolled patients while the infection was active and tracked those patients longitudinally over the course of disease. The collaborating institutions used their own protocols to collect whole blood in K2EDTA tubes. For TCRbeta analysis, collaborator samples were shipped as frozen whole blood, as isolated PBMCs, or as DNA extracted from either sample type. The immunoSEQ Assay, a bias-controlled multiplex PCR, was used to amplify TCRbeta CDR3 regions from genomic DNA. Per the original workflow: The number of nucleated cells in each sample was estimated from the amplification of reference gene primers within the assay. Sequence reads were collapsed and filtered to measure the absolute abundance of every unique TCRbeta CDR3 rearrangement. For each sample, productive Simpson clonality was calculated by taking the square root of Simpson's diversity index across productive rearrangements. TCRdb obtained this table from immuneACCESS and retained in-frame rearrangements with V and J assigned. These tables miss some clones; where compared with another copy, unresolved V genes account for less than half of the shortfall, and the remainder is unexplained. V and J calls and clone size come straight from that table; D and trimming were deduced from the DNA. A total of 200,000 or so clones appear in this sample, around 90% of them only once. The ten biggest clones cover roughly 2.7% of the sample.

Specimen: peripheral blood. The chain employs TRBV27 and TRBJ2-1, and 12 junctional nucleotides match TRBD2. The TCR originated in a man between 25 and 39 years old with COVID-19, enrolled during active disease. The CDR3 protein: CASSSPLAGGNEQFF. Read as DNA, the sequence is TGTGCCAGCAGTTCCCCTCTAGCGGGGGGGAATGAGCAGTTCTTC.